This T cell receptor (beta chain) was observed in a study of blood T cell repertoires in COVID-19. Study-level background: Specimens from acute and convalescent COVID-19 originated in the United States, Italy and Spain. In each case, the material was cDNA or gDNA derived from T cells, B-cell-depleted T cells, or PBMCs.

The V and J ends lost 1 base and 3 bases respectively, with 6 bases between them. There are 13 residues in the CDR3. CDR1 and CDR2 from the germline V gene are MGHDK and SYGVNS. Original methodology: Amplification with reference gene primers provided the estimates of nucleated cell counts. TCRdb's table, derived via immunoSEQ multiplex PCR, lists solely in-frame clones and lacks some. D and trimming were read from the DNA, whereas the V and J calls and clone size are those reported in that table. The table has approximately 170,000 clones, around 90% seen once. This sequence originates from a man between 60 and 75 years old with active or convalescent COVID-19. Material for sequencing was peripheral blood. The chain has TRBV25-1 and TRBJ1-1; no reliable D call. CDR3 sequence (DNA): TGTGCCAGCAGTGAATTTTATGACACTGAAGCTTTCTTT. Its protein product is CASSEFYDTEAFF.